Here is one T cell receptor (beta chain) with its context. Its antigen is undetermined. The data are from a study of cytomegalovirus exposure and HLA in healthy donors. Study-wide findings and caveats: With high specificity and sensitivity, the classifier reportedly diagnosed cytomegalovirus status.

The donors were healthy bone marrow donors. The PCR made use of 60 Vbeta and 13 Jbeta primers. Profiling relied on immunoSEQ multiplex PCR, and the TCRdb table lists in-frame clones only, not all of them. The data hold fewer than 80,000 clones, with about three quarters observed a single time. Input material: PBMCs. The clonotype originates from a man between 45 and 60 years old in good health and CMV-seropositive.

CDR3 nucleotide sequence: TGCGCCAGCAGCCAACAGGTAGGAGAGACCCAGTACTTC. It translates to CASSQQVGETQYF. The rearrangement links TRBV4-1 to TRBJ2-5; D unclear. Trimming took 2 bases from V and 4 from J, leaving 8 bases between them. This CDR3 is built from 13 residues. Germline CDR1 reads MGHRA; CDR2 reads YSYEKL.